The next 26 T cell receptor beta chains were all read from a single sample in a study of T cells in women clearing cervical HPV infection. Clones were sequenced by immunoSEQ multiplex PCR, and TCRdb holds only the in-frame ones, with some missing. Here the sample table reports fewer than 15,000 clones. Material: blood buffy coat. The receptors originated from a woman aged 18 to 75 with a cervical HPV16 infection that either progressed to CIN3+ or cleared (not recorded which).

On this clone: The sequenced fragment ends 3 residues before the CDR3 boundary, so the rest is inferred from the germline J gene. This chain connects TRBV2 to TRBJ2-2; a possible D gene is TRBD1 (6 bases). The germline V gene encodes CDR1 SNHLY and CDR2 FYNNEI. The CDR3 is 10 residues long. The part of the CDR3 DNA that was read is TGTGCCAGCGCAGGGGAAAAG. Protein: CASAGEK. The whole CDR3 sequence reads CASAGEKLFF.

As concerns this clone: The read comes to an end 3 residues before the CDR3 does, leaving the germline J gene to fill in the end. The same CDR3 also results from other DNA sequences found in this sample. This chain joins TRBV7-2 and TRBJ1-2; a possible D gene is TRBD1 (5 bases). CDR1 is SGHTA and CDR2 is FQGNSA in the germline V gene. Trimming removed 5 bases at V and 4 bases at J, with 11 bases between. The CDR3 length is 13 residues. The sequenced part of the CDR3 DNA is TGTGCCAGCAGCCAATCGGACATCTATGGC. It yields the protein CASSQSDIYG. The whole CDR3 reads CASSQSDIYGYTF.

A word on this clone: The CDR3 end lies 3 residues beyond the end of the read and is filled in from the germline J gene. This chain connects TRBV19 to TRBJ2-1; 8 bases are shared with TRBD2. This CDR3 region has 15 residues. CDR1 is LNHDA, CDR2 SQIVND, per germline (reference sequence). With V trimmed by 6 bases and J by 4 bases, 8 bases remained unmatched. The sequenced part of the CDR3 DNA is TGTGCCAGTAGCTCGATGCCGGGGGGGTACAATGAG. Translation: CASSSMPGGYNE. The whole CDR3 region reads CASSSMPGGYNEQFF.

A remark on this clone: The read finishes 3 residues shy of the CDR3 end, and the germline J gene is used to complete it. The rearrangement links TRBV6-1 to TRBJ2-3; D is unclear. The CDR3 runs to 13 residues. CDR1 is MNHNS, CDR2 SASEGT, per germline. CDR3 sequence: CASSEGRFETQYF. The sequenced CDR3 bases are TGTGCCAGCAGTGAAGGGCGGTTTGAGACG.

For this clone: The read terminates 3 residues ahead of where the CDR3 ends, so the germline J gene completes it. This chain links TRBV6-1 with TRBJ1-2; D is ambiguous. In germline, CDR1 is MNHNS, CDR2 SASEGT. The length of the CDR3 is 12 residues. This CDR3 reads CASSVRLRGYTF. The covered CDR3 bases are TGTGCCAGCAGTGTAAGACTCCGAGGC.

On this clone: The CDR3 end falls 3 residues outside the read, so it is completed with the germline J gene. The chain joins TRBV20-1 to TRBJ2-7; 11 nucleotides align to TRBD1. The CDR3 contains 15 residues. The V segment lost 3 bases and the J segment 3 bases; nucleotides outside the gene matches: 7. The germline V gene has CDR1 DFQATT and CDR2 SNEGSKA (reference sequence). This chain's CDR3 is CSASPPGQGGYEQYF. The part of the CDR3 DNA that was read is TGCAGTGCTAGTCCCCCGGGACAGGGGGGCTACGAG.

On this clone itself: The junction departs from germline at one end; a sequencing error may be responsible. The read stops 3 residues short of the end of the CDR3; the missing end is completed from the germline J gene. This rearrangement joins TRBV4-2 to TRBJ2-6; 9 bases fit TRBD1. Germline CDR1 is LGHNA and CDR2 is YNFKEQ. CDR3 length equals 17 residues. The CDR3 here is CASSLLTGGSGANVLTF. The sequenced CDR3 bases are TGCGCCAGCAGCCTACTGACAGGGGGCTCTGGGGCCAACGTC.

The CDR3 bases that were read are TGTGCCAGTAGTATGGGGACAGGGTATACTATGAATACG. This translates into CASSMGTGYTMNT. The entire CDR3 reads CASSMGTGYTMNTQYF. The chain has TRBV19 and TRBJ2-3, with 9 positions matching TRBD1. The sequenced fragment ends 3 residues before the CDR3 boundary, so the rest is inferred from the germline J gene. Germline values: CDR1 LNHDA, CDR2 SQIVND (reference sequence). This CDR3 has 16 amino acids. The J segment lost 7 bases and the V segment lost 3 bases, leaving 11 bases of the junction unmatched.

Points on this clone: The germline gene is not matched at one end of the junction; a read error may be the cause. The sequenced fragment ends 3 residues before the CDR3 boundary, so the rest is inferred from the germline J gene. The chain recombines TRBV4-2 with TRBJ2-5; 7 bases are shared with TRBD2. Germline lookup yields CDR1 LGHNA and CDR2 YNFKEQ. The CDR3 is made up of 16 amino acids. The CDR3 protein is CASSQDRDYLQETQYF. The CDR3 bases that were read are TGCGCCAGCAGCCAAGATCGGGACTATCTCCAAGAGACC.

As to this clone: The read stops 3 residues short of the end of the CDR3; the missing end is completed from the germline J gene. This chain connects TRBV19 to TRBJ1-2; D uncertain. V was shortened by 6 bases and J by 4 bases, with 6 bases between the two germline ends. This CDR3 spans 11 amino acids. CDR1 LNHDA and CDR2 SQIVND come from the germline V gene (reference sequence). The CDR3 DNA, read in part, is TGTGCCAGTAGCTTCTCCTATGGC. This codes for CASSFSYG. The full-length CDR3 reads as CASSFSYGYTF.

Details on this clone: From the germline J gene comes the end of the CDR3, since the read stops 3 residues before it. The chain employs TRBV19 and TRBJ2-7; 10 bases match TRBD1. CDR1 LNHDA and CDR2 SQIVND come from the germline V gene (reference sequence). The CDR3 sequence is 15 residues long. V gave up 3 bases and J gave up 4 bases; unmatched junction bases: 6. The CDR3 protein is CASSMGTGVFYEQYF. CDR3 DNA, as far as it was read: TGTGCCAGTAGTATGGGGACAGGGGTTTTTTACGAG. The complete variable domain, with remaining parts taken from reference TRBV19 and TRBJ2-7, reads DGGITQSPKYLFRKEGQNVTLSCEQNLNHDAMYWYRQDPGQGLRLIYYSQIVNDFQKGDIAEGYSVSREKKESFPLTVTSAQKNPTAFYLCASSMGTGVFYEQYFGPGTRLTVT.

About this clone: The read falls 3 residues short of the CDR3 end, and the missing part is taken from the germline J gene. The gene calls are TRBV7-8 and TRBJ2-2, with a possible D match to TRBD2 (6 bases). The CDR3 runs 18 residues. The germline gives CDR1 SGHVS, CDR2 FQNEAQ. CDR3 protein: CASSPPGLDFSGANVLFF. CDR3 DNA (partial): TGTGCCAGCAGCCCTCCGGGACTGGACTTCTCTGGGGCCAACGTG. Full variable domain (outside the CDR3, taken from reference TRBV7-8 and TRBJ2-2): GAGVSQSPRYKVAKRGQDVALRCDPISGHVSLFWYQQALGQGPEFLTYFQNEAQLDKSGLPSDRFFAERPEGSVSTLKIQRTQQEDSAVYLCASSPPGLDFSGANVLFFGEGSRLTVL.

CDR3 bases read: TGTGCCAGCTCCGGGACAGCTATCAATCAGCCC. Its translation is CASSGTAINQP. The whole CDR3 reads CASSGTAINQPQHF. The V call is TRBV5-6, the J call TRBJ1-5, with 7 bases lining up with TRBD1. The CDR3 extends 3 residues past the end of the read, so its final part is completed from the germline J gene. The CDR3 spans 14 residues. The germline CDR1 and CDR2 sequences are SGHDT and YYEEEE. The V and J ends lost 7 bases and 3 bases, in that order; junction bases with no gene match: 7. Full variable domain (remainder filled in from reference TRBV5-6 and TRBJ1-5): DAGVTQSPTHLIKTRGQQVTLRCSPKSGHDTVSWYQQALGQGPQFIFQYYEEEERQRGNFPDRFSGHQFPNYSSELNVNALLLGDSALYLCASSGTAINQPQHFGDGTRLSIL.

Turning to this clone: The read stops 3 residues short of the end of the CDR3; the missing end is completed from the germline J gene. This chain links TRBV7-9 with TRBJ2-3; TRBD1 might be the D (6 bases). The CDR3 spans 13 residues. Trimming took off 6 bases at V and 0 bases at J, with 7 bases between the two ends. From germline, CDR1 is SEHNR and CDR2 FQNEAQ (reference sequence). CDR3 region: CASSQGSTDTQYF. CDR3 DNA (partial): TGTGCCAGCAGTCAGGGGAGCACAGATACG.

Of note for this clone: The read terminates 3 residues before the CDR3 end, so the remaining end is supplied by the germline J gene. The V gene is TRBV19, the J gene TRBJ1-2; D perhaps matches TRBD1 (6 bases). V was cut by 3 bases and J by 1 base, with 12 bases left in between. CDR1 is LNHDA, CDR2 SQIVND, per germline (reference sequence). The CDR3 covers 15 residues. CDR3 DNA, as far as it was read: TGTGCCAGTAGTATCCCCTCCAGGGGTAACTATGGC. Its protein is CASSIPSRGNYG. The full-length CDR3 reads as CASSIPSRGNYGYTF.

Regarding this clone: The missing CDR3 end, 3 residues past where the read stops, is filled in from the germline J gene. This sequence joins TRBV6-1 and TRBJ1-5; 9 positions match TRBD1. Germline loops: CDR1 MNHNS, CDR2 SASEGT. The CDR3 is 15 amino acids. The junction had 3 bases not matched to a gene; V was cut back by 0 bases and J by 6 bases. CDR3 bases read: TGTGCCAGCAGTGAAGCGACAGGGGGGATTCAGCCC. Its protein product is CASSEATGGIQP. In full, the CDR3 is CASSEATGGIQPQHF.

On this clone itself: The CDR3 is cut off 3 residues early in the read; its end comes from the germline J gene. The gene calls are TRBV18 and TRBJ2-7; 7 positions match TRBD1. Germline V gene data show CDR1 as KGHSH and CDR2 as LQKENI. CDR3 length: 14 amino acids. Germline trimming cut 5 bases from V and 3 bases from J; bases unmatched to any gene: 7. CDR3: CASSIEQGYYEQYF. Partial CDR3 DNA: TGTGCCAGCTCAATCGAACAGGGGTACTACGAG.

Here the CDR3 reads CASSREGGGPRGYTF. The sequenced CDR3 bases are TGTGCCAGCAGCCGGGAGGGCGGGGGACCCCGGGGC. The rearrangement links TRBV7-2 to TRBJ1-2; tentative D call: TRBD1 (5 bases). The CDR3 goes on 3 residues after the read ends, and that part is filled in from the germline J gene. The CDR3 loop spans 15 amino acids. Germline CDR1 and CDR2: SGHTA and FQGNSA.

CDR3 loop: CASSYARAGEQYF. The CDR3 DNA, read in part, is TGTGCCAGCAGCTACGCCAGGGCTGGCGAG. This chain connects TRBV5-6 to TRBJ2-7; a possible D gene is TRBD1 (5 bases). The read comes to an end 3 residues before the CDR3 does, leaving the germline J gene to fill in the end. This CDR3 has 13 amino acids. Looked up from germline, CDR1 is SGHDT and CDR2 is YYEEEE. Trimming shortened V by 3 bases and J by 6 bases, and 13 bases separated the two germline ends.

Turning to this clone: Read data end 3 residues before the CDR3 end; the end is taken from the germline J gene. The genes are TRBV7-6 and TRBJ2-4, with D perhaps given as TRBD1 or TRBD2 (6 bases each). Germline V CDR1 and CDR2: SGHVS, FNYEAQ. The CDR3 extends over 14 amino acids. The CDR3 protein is CASSFVQGGGGQYF. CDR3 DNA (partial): TGTGCCAGCAGCTTTGTACAGGGAGGCGGTGGT.

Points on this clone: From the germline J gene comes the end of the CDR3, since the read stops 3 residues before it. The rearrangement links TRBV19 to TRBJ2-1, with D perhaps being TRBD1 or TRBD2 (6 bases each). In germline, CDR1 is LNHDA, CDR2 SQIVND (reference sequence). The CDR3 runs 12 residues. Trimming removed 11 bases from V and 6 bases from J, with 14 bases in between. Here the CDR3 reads CAVEGVSNEQFF. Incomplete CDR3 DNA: TGTGCCGTGGAGGGGGTTTCCAATGAG.

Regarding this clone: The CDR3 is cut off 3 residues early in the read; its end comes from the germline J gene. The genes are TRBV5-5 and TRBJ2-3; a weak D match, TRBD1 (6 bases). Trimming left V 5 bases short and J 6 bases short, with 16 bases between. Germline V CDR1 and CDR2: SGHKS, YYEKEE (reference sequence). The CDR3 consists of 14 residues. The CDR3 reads CASRLQGNSDTQYF. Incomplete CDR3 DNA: TGTGCCAGCAGGTTACAGGGAAACTCTGATACG.

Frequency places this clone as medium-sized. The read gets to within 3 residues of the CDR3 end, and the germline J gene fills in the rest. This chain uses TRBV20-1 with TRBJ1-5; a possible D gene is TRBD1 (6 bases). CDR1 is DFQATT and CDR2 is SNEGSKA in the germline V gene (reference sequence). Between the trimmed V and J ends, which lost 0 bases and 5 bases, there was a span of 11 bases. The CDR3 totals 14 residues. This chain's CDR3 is CSAREDTGHQPQHF. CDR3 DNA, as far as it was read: TGCAGTGCTAGAGAGGATACAGGGCATCAGCCC.

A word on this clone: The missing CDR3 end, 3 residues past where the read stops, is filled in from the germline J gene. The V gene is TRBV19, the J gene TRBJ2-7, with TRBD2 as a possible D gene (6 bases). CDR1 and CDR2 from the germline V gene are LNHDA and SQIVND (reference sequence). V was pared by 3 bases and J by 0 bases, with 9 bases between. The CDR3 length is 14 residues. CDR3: CASSMGGLSYEQYF. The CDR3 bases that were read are TGTGCCAGTAGTATGGGGGGACTCTCCTACGAG.

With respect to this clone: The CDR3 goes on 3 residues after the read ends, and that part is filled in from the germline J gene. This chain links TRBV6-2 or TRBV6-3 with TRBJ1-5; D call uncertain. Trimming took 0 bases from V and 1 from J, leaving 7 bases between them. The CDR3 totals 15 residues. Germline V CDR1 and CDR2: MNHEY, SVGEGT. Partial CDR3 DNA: TGTGCCAGCAGTTACTCAGGGTCGAGCAATCAGCCC. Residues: CASSYSGSSNQP. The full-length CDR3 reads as CASSYSGSSNQPQHF.

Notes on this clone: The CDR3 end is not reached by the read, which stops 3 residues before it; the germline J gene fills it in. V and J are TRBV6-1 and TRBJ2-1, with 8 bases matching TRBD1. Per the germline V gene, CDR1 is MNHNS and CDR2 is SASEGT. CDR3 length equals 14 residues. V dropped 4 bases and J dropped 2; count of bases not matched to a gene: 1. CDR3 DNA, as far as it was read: TGTGCCAGCAGTGTGGACAGGGCCTACAATGAG. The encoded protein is CASSVDRAYNE. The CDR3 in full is CASSVDRAYNEQFF.